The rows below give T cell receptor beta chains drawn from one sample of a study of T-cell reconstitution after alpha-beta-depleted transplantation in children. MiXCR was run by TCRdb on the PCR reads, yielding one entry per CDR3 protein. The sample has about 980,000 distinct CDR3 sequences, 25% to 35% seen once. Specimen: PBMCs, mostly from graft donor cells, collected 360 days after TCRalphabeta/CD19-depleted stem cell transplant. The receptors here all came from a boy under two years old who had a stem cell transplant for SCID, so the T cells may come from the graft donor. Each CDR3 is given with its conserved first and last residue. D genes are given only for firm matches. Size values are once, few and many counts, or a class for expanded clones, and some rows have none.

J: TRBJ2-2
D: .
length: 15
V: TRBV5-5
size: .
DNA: TGTGCCAGCAGCTCGGGCGGTTTTAACACCGGGGAGCTGTTTTTT
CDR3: CASSSGGFNTGELFF

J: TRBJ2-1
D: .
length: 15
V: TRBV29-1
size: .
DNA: TGCAGCGTTGAAGATCCACGGCAGGGGAACAATGAGCAGTTCTTC
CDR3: CSVEDPRQGNNEQFF

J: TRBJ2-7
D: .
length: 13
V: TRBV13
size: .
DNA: TGTGCCAGCAGCTTATTCCTCAGTCGCGAGCAGTACTTC
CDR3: CASSLFLSREQYF

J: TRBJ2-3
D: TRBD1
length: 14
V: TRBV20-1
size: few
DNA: TGCAGTGCTAGACGGGACAGGAGTAATATTACGCAGTATTTT
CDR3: CSARRDRSNITQYF

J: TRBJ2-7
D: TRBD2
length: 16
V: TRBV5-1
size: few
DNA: TGCGCCAGCAGCTTCGGACTAGCGGGGCCTTCCTACGAGCAGTACTTC
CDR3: CASSFGLAGPSYEQYF

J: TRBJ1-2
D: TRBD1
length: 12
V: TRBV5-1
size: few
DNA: TGCGCCAGCAGCGTGACAGGGTACGGCTACACCTTC
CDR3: CASSVTGYGYTF

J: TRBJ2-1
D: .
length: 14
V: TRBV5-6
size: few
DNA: TGTGCCAGCTGGGGAGGAGAGGGGTACAATGAGCAGTTCTTC
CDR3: CASWGGEGYNEQFF

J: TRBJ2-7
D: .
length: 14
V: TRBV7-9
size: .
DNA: TGTGCCAGCAGCTGGACAGCCGCCCCCTACGAGCAGTACTTC
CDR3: CASSWTAAPYEQYF

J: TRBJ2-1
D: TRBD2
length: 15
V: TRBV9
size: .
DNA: TGTGCCAGCAGCCACGGGGGGGCCTCCTACAATGAGCAGTTCTTC
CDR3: CASSHGGASYNEQFF

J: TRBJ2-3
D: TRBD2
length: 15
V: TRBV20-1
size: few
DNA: TGCAGTGCTAGAGACCGAATCGGGGGGACCCATACGCAGTATTTT
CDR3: CSARDRIGGTHTQYF

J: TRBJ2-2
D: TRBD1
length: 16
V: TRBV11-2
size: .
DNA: TGTGCCAGCAGCCCGGACAGGGCAAGGAACACCGGGGAGCTGTTTTTT
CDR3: CASSPDRARNTGELFF

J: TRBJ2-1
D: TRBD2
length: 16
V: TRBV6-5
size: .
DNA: TGTGCCAGCAGTTACGCAGGGCTAGCGGGGAACAATGAGCAGTTCTTC
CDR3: CASSYAGLAGNNEQFF

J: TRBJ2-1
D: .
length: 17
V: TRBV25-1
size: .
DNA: TGTGCCAGCAGTGACTCGTGGGGCACCGTCTCCTACAATGAGCAGTTCTTC
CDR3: CASSDSWGTVSYNEQFF

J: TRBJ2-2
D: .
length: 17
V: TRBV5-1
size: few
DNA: TGCGCCAGCAGCTTGGCCTTTATCCAGGGAAACACCGGGGAGCTGTTTTTT
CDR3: CASSLAFIQGNTGELFF

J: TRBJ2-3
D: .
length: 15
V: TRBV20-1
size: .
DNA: TGCAGTGCTAGAGATCGGTTGCGTGGCACAGATACGCAGTATTTT
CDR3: CSARDRLRGTDTQYF

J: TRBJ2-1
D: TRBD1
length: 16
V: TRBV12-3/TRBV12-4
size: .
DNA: TGTGCCAGCAGGGTCTGGGACAGGGGGCTTGTAGGTGAGCAGTTCTTC
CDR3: CASRVWDRGLVGEQFF

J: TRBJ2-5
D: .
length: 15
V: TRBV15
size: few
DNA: TGTGCCACCAGCAGAGATGGTTTGTACCAAGAGACCCAGTACTTC
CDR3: CATSRDGLYQETQYF

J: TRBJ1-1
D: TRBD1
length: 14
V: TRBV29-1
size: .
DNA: TGCAGCGTTGCCGGACAGGGTTTTATTGGTGAAGCTTTCTTT
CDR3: CSVAGQGFIGEAFF

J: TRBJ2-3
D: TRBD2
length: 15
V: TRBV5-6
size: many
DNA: TGTGCCAGCAGCACACTAGCGGGGGGGACAGATACGCAGTATTTT
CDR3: CASSTLAGGTDTQYF

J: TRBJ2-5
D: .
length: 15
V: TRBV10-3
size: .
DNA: TGTGCCATCAGTGAGTCGATGGCCTACCAAGAGACCCAGTACTTC
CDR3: CAISESMAYQETQYF

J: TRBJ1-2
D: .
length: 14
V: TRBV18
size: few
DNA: TGTGCCAGCTCAAAATCGGCAGGGCTAAATGGCTACACCTTC
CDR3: CASSKSAGLNGYTF

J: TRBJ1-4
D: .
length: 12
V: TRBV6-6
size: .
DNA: TGTGCCAGCAGTTACGGACTGTTGAAACTGTTTTTT
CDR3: CASSYGLLKLFF

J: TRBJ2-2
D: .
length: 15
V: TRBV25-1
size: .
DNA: TGTGCCAGCAGGGAAACGGGCGTTTACACCGGGGAGCTGTTTTTT
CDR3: CASRETGVYTGELFF

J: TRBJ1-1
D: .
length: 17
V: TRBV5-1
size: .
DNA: TGCGCCAGCAGCTCGCCCCAGGGGTTCCTAATGAACACTGAAGCTTTCTTT
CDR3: CASSSPQGFLMNTEAFF

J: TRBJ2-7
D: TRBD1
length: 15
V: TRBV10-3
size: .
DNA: TGTGCCATCAGTGAGTCGACAGGGCCTGCCTACGAGCAGTACTTC
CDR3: CAISESTGPAYEQYF

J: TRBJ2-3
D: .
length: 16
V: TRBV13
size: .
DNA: TGTGCCAGCACCCCCTTCGGGAAACTAAGCACAGATACGCAGTATTTT
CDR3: CASTPFGKLSTDTQYF

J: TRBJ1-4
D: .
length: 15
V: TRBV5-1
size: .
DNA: TGCGCCAGCAGCTTGGAAGGTAGAATGAATGAAAAACTGTTTTTT
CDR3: CASSLEGRMNEKLFF

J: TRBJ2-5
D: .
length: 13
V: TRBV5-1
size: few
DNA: TGCGCCAGCAGCTTGGCCTTAGAAGAGACCCAGTACTTC
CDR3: CASSLALEETQYF

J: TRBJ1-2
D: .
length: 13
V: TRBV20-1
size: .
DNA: TGCAGTGCTAGAGGGGGGGTAAACTATGGCTACACCTTC
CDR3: CSARGGVNYGYTF

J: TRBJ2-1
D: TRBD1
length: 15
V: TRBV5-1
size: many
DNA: TGCGCCAGCAGCTTAAGACAGGGTTCCTACAATGAGCAGTTCTTC
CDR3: CASSLRQGSYNEQFF

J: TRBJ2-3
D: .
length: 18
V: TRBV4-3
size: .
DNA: TGCGCCAGCAGCCAAGCACTAAAAGACAGGTGGAGCACAGATACGCAGTATTTT
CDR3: CASSQALKDRWSTDTQYF

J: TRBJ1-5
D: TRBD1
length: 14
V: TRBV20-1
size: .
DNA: TGCAGTGCCAAACGGGACAGCCCTACTGGGCCCCAGCATTTT
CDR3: CSAKRDSPTGPQHF

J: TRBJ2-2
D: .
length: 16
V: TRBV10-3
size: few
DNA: TGTGCCATCAGTGAGAATTCGGGCAGCAACACCGGGGAGCTGTTTTTT
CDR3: CAISENSGSNTGELFF

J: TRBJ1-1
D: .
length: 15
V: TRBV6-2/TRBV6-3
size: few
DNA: TGTGCCAGCAGTCTTGGGGGAGGGATTAACACTGAAGCTTTCTTT
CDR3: CASSLGGGINTEAFF

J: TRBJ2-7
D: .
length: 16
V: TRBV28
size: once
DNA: TGTGCCAGCAGTTTCTTACGACGGGGCTTTACCTACGAGCAGTGCTTC
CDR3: CASSFLRRGFTYEQCF

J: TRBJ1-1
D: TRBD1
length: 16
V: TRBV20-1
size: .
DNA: TGCAGTGCTAGAAGGTGGGGGGGACAGATGAACACTGAAGCTTTCTTT
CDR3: CSARRWGGQMNTEAFF

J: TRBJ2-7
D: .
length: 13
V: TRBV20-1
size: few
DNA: TGCAGTGCCACCTACCCATTAAGCTACGAGCAGTACTTC
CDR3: CSATYPLSYEQYF

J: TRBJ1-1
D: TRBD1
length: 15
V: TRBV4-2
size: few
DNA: TGTGCCAGCAGCCAAGGGACAGGGCGGTCCACTGAAGCTTTCTTT
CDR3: CASSQGTGRSTEAFF

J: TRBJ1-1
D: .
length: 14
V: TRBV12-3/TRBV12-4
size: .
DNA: TGTGCCAGCAGTTACAAGGACAGGAACACTGAAGCTTTCTTT
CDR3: CASSYKDRNTEAFF

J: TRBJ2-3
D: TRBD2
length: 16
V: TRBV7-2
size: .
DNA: TGTGCCAGCAAAGAGCGGGGGGGCCCCTCCACAGATACGCAGTATTTT
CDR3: CASKERGGPSTDTQYF

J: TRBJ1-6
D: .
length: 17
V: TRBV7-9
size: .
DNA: TGTGCCATCACCACGGGCAGGGAGCCTAGGTCGAATTCACCCCTCCACTTT
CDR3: CAITTGREPRSNSPLHF

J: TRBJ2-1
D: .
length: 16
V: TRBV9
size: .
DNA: TGTGCCAGCAGCCCTTTCTCGACGGGCTCCTACAATGAGCAGTTCTTC
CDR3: CASSPFSTGSYNEQFF

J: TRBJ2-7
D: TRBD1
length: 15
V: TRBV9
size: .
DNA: TGTGCCAGCAGCGCAGCCGGGACAGGGGGCGACGAGCAGTACTTC
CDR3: CASSAAGTGGDEQYF

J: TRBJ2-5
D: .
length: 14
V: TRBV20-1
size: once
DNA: TGCAGTGCTAGAGCCGGGCATTGGGCGGAGACCCAGTACTTC
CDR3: CSARAGHWAETQYF

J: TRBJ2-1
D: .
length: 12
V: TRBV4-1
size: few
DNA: TGCGCCAGCAGCCAAGCTTTGGGACAGCAGTTCTTC
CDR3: CASSQALGQQFF

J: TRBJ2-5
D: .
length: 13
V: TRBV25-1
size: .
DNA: TGTGCCAGCAGCAGGGGATTTGAAGAGACCCAGTACTTC
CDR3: CASSRGFEETQYF

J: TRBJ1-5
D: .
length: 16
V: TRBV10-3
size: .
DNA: TGTGCCATCAGTGAGGGGGGGGCCTATAGCAATCAGCCCCAGCATTTT
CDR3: CAISEGGAYSNQPQHF

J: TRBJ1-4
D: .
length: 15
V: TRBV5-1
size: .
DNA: TGCGCCAGCAGCTTGGGGTTGACGGAAAATGAAAAACTGTTTTTT
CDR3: CASSLGLTENEKLFF

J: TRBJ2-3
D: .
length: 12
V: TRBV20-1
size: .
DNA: TGCAGTGCCGTTCGTATGACAGATACGCAGTATTTT
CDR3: CSAVRMTDTQYF

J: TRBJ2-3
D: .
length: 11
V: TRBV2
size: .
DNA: TGTGCCAGCAGGGACGGGAATACGCAGTATTTT
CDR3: CASRDGNTQYF

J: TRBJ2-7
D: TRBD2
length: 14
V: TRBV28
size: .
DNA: TGTGCCAGCGGGAGGCTAGCGGGACCTTACGAGCAGTACTTC
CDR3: CASGRLAGPYEQYF

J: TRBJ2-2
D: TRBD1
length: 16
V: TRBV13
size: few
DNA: TGTGCCAGCAGCACAAGGACAGGGTGGGACACCGGGGAGCTGTTTTTT
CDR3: CASSTRTGWDTGELFF

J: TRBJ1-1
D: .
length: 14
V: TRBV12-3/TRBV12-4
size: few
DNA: TGTGCCAGCACCCAAGGGGGGTACGGCACTGAAGCTTTCTTT
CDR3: CASTQGGYGTEAFF

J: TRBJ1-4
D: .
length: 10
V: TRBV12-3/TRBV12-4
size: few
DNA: TGTGCCAGCGGCACAGAAAAACTGTTTTTT
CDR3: CASGTEKLFF

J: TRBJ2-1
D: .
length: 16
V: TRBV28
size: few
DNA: TGTGCCAGCAGTTCCCTTCAGGGGCCGACTGACAATGAGCAGTTCTTC
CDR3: CASSSLQGPTDNEQFF

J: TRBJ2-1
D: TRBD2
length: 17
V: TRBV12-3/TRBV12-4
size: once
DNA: TGTGCCAGCAGCCATCCACTAGCGGGGGGACCATACAATGAGCAGTTCTTC
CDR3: CASSHPLAGGPYNEQFF

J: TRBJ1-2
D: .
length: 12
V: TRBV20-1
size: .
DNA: TGCAGTGCTTCCTGGTGGAACTATGGCTACACCTTC
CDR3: CSASWWNYGYTF

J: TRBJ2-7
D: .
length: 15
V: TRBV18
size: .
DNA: TGTGCCAGCTCACCCCCTCAGGGCAGGGACTACGAGCAGTACTTC
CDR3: CASSPPQGRDYEQYF